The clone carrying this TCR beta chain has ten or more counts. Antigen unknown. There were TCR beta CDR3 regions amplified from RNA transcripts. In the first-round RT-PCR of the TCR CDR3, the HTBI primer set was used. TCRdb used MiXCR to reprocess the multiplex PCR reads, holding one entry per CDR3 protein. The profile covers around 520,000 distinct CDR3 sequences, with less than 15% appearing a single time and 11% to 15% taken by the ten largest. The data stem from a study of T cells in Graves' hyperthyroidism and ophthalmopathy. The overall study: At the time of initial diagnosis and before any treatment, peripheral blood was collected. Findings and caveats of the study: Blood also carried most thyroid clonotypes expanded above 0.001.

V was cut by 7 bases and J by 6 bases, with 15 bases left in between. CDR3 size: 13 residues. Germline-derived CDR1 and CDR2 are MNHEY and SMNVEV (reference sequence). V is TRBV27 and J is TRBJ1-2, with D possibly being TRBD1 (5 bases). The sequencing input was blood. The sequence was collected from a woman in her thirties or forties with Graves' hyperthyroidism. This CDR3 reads CASTDFGAHGYTF. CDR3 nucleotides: TGTGCCAGCACTGACTTCGGGGCTCATGGCTACACCTTC.